The 27 T cell receptor beta chains below come from one sample, sequenced in a study of T cells in Graves' hyperthyroidism and ophthalmopathy. Amplified regions were TCR beta CDR3 sequences from RNA transcripts. HTBI primers were used for first-round RT-PCR of the TCR CDR3. Via MiXCR, TCRdb re-called the multiplex PCR reads, giving one row per CDR3 protein. Among some 500,000 distinct CDR3 sequences, about 15% were seen once, and the ten largest hold approximately 30%. The sequenced sample consisted of blood. The receptors originated from a woman aged 25 to 39 with Graves' ophthalmopathy.

This clonotype was detected many times. V usage is TRBV20-1 and J usage is TRBJ1-4, with D unresolved. V was clipped by 4 bases and J by 4 bases, with 10 bases between them. Germline CDR1 and CDR2: DFQATT and SNEGSKA (reference sequence). This CDR3 region has 13 residues. In DNA, the CDR3 is TGCAGTGCTACGGACGGCCGTAATGAAAAACTGTTTTTT. Encoded protein: CSATDGRNEKLFF.

This clonotype came up many times. The gene calls are TRBV5-6 and TRBJ1-1; weak D call: TRBD1 (5 bases). V gave up 2 bases and J gave up 0 bases, with 11 bases separating them. The CDR3 is made up of 15 amino acids. The germline gives CDR1 SGHDT, CDR2 YYEEEE. The CDR3 sequence is CASSFVGHLNTEAFF. The CDR3 DNA reads TGTGCCAGCAGCTTCGTCGGACACCTGAACACTGAAGCTTTCTTT.

The CDR3 DNA reads as TGTGCCACCCACAAATCGGGAGGACCATACAATGAGCAGTTCTTC. Translating gives CATHKSGGPYNEQFF. The chain carries TRBV15 and TRBJ2-1, with 7 bases identical to TRBD2. Trimming took 8 bases from V and 4 from J; bases not matched to a gene: 11. Germline CDR1 LNHNV, CDR2 YYDKDF (reference sequence). The CDR3 is 15 amino acids.

This clonotype was detected many times. The chain carries TRBV30 and TRBJ1-2; possible D gene TRBD1, 5 bases. The V and J ends lost 0 bases and 3 bases respectively, with 11 bases between them. Germline CDR1 is GTSNPN and CDR2 is SVGIG (reference sequence). The CDR3 spans 14 residues. CDR3: CAWSVPGRDYGYTF. The CDR3 nucleotides are TGTGCCTGGAGTGTACCAGGGAGGGACTATGGCTACACCTTC.

This clonotype was seen ten or more times. J is TRBJ2-1 and V is TRBV20-1; TRBD2 agrees at 14 bases. The J segment lost 8 bases and the V segment lost 7 bases, leaving 7 bases of the junction unmatched. This CDR3 spans 14 amino acids. The germline V gene encodes CDR1 DFQATT and CDR2 SNEGSKA (reference sequence). The CDR3, as DNA: TGCAGTGTCAGACTAGCGGGAGGGGGGGATGAGCAGTTCTTC. Its translation is CSVRLAGGGDEQFF.

The chain combines TRBV24-1 with TRBJ2-1; unclear D gene. The germline V gene encodes CDR1 KGHDR and CDR2 SFDVKD. The CDR3 has 16 residues. V was clipped by 3 bases and J by 8 bases, with 19 bases between them. This chain's CDR3 is CATSDVTFAASDEQFF. Here the CDR3 DNA reads TGTGCCACCAGTGATGTGACATTCGCGGCGAGCGATGAGCAGTTCTTC.

The J gene is TRBJ1-2, the V gene TRBV20-1; D is possibly TRBD1 (6 bases). Germline V gene sequence: CDR1 DFQATT, CDR2 SNEGSKA (reference sequence). Trimming left V 0 bases short and J 1 base short, with 9 bases between. CDR3 size: 14 residues. This CDR3 reads CSARDWTDNYGYTF. CDR3 sequence (DNA): TGCAGTGCTAGAGACTGGACAGATAACTATGGCTACACCTTC.

The chain is built from TRBV9 and TRBJ1-2, with D possibly TRBD1 on 5 matching bases. The CDR3 is made up of 15 amino acids. Trimming took off 4 bases at V and 3 bases at J, with 16 bases between the two ends. Germline loops: CDR1 SGDLS, CDR2 YYNGEE. The CDR3, as DNA: TGTGCCAGCAGCCCGACCGGGACCAGGGACTATGGCTACACCTTC. Its protein product is CASSPTGTRDYGYTF.

This clonotype was detected ten times or more. The chain has TRBV30 and TRBJ1-2; D is perhaps TRBD1 (6 bases). Trimming left V 8 bases short and J 1 base short, with 11 bases between. The CDR3 has 12 amino acids. Germline assignment: CDR1 GTSNPN and CDR2 SVGIG (reference sequence). CDR3 amino acids: CAAPGDNYGYTF. The CDR3 region has the DNA TGTGCCGCACCAGGGGATAACTATGGCTACACCTTC.

This clonotype was recorded many times. CDR3 sequence reads: CASGLDRANEQFF. The CDR3, as DNA: TGTGCCAGCGGCCTAGACAGGGCGAATGAGCAGTTCTTC. The chain joins TRBV7-2 to TRBJ2-1; 7 bases line up with TRBD1. Germline loops: CDR1 SGHTA, CDR2 FQGNSA. The CDR3 spans 13 residues. V shed 8 bases and J 7 bases; nucleotides not matched to a gene: 8.

This clonotype has more than one count but fewer than ten. The chain combines TRBV19 with TRBJ2-3; a weak D match, TRBD2 (5 bases). Per the germline V gene, CDR1 is LNHDA and CDR2 is SQIVND (reference sequence). V was pared by 2 bases and J by 2 bases, with 14 bases between. CDR3 size: 16 residues. The CDR3 coding sequence is TGTGCCAGTAGTATAAGCGGCAGGACCCTCACAGATACGCAGTATTTT. Translated, it gives CASSISGRTLTDTQYF.

The table lists this clonotype with many counts. This chain connects TRBV20-1 to TRBJ1-1; TRBD1 is a possible D gene (5 bases). Trimming removed 0 bases at V and 1 base at J, with 6 bases between. Germline loops: CDR1 DFQATT, CDR2 SNEGSKA (reference sequence). This CDR3 region has 13 residues. CDR3 nucleotide sequence: TGCAGTGCTAGAGATAGGGGGAACACTGAAGCTTTCTTT. Its translation: CSARDRGNTEAFF.

This clonotype was detected ten times or more. The V and J genes are TRBV28 and TRBJ2-2; a possible D gene is TRBD1 (5 bases). V was trimmed by 2 bases and J by 4 bases, leaving 11 bases between them. The CDR3 is made up of 15 amino acids. The germline V gene has CDR1 MDHEN and CDR2 SYDVKM. The CDR3 DNA follows: TGTGCCAGCAGTTTAAGTCAGGGCGGCACCGGGGAGCTGTTTTTT. It encodes CASSLSQGGTGELFF.

The chain uses TRBV12-3 or TRBV12-4 and TRBJ2-1, with D uncertain. The CDR3 contains 13 residues. The V gene lost 9 bases and the J gene lost 4 bases, with 13 bases spanning the gap. CDR3 sequence reads: CASGSGRYNEQFF. CDR3 DNA: TGTGCCAGTGGTTCGGGCAGATACAATGAGCAGTTCTTC.

The chain employs TRBV6-1 and TRBJ2-7; TRBD2 matches 7 bases. Looked up from germline, CDR1 is MNHNS and CDR2 is SASEGT. The V segment lost 5 bases and the J segment 1 base; nucleotides outside the gene matches: 5. The CDR3 runs to 14 residues. The DNA for the CDR3 is TGTGCCAGCAGTAGGACTAGGACATCCTACGAGCAGTACTTC. Its protein product is CASSRTRTSYEQYF.

This rearrangement joins TRBV27 to TRBJ2-7, with TRBD1 matching 7 bases. CDR3 length equals 14 residues. With V trimmed by 6 bases and J by 2 bases, 7 bases remained unmatched. The germline V gene encodes CDR1 MNHEY and CDR2 SMNVEV (reference sequence). The CDR3 DNA follows: TGTGCCAGCAGCCCGGACAGGATCGCCTACGAGCAGTACTTC. This codes for CASSPDRIAYEQYF.

V is TRBV7-9 and J is TRBJ1-1; no reliable D call. There are 12 residues in the CDR3. V was pared by 5 bases and J by 1 base, with 5 bases between. CDR1 SEHNR and CDR2 FQNEAQ come from the germline V gene (reference sequence). The CDR3 spells CASSGSNTEAFF. In nucleotides, the CDR3 is TGTGCCAGCAGCGGGTCGAACACTGAAGCTTTCTTT. The full variable domain, completed using reference TRBV7-9 and TRBJ1-1, is DTGVSQNPRHKITKRGQNVTFRCDPISEHNRLYWYRQTLGQGPEFLTYFQNEAQLEKSRLLSDRFSAERPKGSFSTLEIQRTEQGDSAMYLCASSGSNTEAFFGQGTRLTVV.

In the case of this clonotype: A much larger clone lies a single base off, so this may be a read error. The J gene is TRBJ2-5, the V gene TRBV12-3 or TRBV12-4; D possibly matches TRBD1 or TRBD2 (5 bases each). This CDR3 contains 13 residues. V was cut by 6 bases and J by 11 bases, with 19 bases left in between. The CDR3 DNA follows: TGTGCCAGCAGCTCCGGGGCCGGACGTCAACAGTACTTC. This codes for CASSSGAGRQQYF.

The gene calls are TRBV19 and TRBJ2-3; D may be TRBD2 (6 bases). The V gene lost 7 bases and the J gene lost 4 bases, with 12 bases spanning the gap. The V gene's germline CDR1 is LNHDA and CDR2 SQIVND (reference sequence). This CDR3 has 13 residues. CDR3 sequence (DNA): TGTGCCAGTAATTTTGCGGGGTCAGATACGCAGTATTTT. This sequence encodes CASNFAGSDTQYF. Looking up the rest from reference TRBV19 and TRBJ2-3 gives the full variable domain: DGGITQSPKYLFRKEGQNVTLSCEQNLNHDAMYWYRQDPGQGLRLIYYSQIVNDFQKGDIAEGYSVSREKKESFPLTVTSAQKNPTAFYLCASNFAGSDTQYFGPGTRLTVL.

This clonotype was picked up a small number of times. The chain has TRBV19 and TRBJ2-5; unclear D gene. V was pared by 5 bases and J by 5 bases, with 15 bases between. Germline lookup yields CDR1 LNHDA and CDR2 SQIVND (reference sequence). The CDR3 spans 14 residues. The CDR3 DNA reads TGTGCCAGTAGTCAAGGACGGGTTTGGGAGACCCAGTACTTC. Protein sequence: CASSQGRVWETQYF. The full variable domain, in which reference TRBV19 and TRBJ2-5 provide the parts outside the CDR3, is DGGITQSPKYLFRKEGQNVTLSCEQNLNHDAMYWYRQDPGQGLRLIYYSQIVNDFQKGDIAEGYSVSREKKESFPLTVTSAQKNPTAFYLCASSQGRVWETQYFGPGTRLLVL.

This clonotype was seen only a few times. Relative to the germline gene, one junction end is altered; a read error may explain this. DNA of the CDR3: TGTGCCAGCGGCGTCGGACAGGAGTACTACGAGCAGTACTTC. This codes for CASGVGQEYYEQYF. The chain employs TRBV9 and TRBJ2-7; TRBD1 aligns across 7 bases. The CDR3 has 14 residues. Germline lookup yields CDR1 SGDLS and CDR2 YYNGEE.

This clonotype was seen more than once but under ten times. V usage is TRBV29-1 and J usage is TRBJ2-2; D perhaps matches TRBD2 (6 bases). Germline loops: CDR1 SQVTM, CDR2 ANQGSEA. The CDR3 loop spans 15 amino acids. Trimming took off 1 base at V and 2 bases at J, with 11 bases between the two ends. Here the CDR3 reads CSVEVGTSNTGELFF. The CDR3 coding sequence is TGCAGCGTTGAAGTAGGGACTTCCAACACCGGGGAGCTGTTTTTT.

This clonotype was found many times. V is TRBV12-3 or TRBV12-4 and J is TRBJ2-5; weak D call: TRBD1 (6 bases). V was shortened by 6 bases and J by 4 bases, with 12 bases between the two germline ends. This CDR3 region has 13 residues. CDR3 sequence (DNA): TGTGCCAGCAGCTCGAGCAGGGGAGAGACCCAGTACTTC. Amino acids: CASSSSRGETQYF.

The chain joins TRBV10-2 to TRBJ1-6; 7 nucleotides agree with TRBD1. The CDR3 totals 14 residues. The trim removed 8 bases at V and 4 bases at J, leaving 5 bases unmatched. From germline, CDR1 is WSHSY and CDR2 SAAADI. In DNA, the CDR3 is TGCGCCAGCGGGGACAGTGGGTATAATTCACCCCTCCACTTT. The encoded protein is CASGDSGYNSPLHF.

The V call is TRBV5-1, the J call TRBJ2-5; no firm D call. V lost 5 bases and J 0 bases, leaving 11 bases between the germline ends. The CDR3 totals 14 residues. CDR1 is SGHRS and CDR2 is YFSETQ in the germline V gene. The CDR3 nucleotides read TGCGCCAGCAGTTTCACGGTTGACCAAGAGACCCAGTACTTC. This gives the protein CASSFTVDQETQYF.

This clonotype has only a few counts. V and J are TRBV12-3 or TRBV12-4 and TRBJ1-5; no reliable D call. The V end was cut by 6 bases, the J end by 2 bases, with 14 bases between. This CDR3 region has 15 residues. CDR3 coding DNA: TGTGCCAGCAGCGACGAGGCGGTAGGCAATCAGCCCCAGCATTTT. Encoded protein: CASSDEAVGNQPQHF.

This clonotype was counted a few times. The chain has TRBV28 and TRBJ1-1; tentatively, D is TRBD1 (6 bases). Germline V gene lookup returns CDR1 MDHEN and CDR2 SYDVKM. The CDR3 has 12 amino acids. V was pared by 8 bases and J by 7 bases, with 14 bases between. The CDR3 DNA follows: TGTGCCAGCCATTCACAGGGACTTGAAGCTTTCTTT. This translates into CASHSQGLEAFF.